A single sample gave rise to the 24 T cell receptor beta chains below, sequenced in a study of blood T cell repertoires in COVID-19. Only in-frame clones appear in the TCRdb table, and some are missing; sequencing was by immunoSEQ multiplex PCR. The sample includes tens of thousands of clones, under 85% of them seen just once. The sample was peripheral blood. The receptors here all came from a man in his 70s with acute or convalescent COVID-19.

The rearrangement uses TRBV19 and TRBJ2-3; 7 bases align to TRBD2. Trimming removed 5 bases from V and 4 bases from J; junction bases left unmatched: 6. CDR1 and CDR2 from the germline V gene are LNHDA and SQIVND (reference sequence). The CDR3 covers 14 residues. CDR3 protein: CASSLRLAPDTQYF. The CDR3 DNA follows: TGTGCCAGTAGTTTGAGACTAGCACCAGATACGCAGTATTTT.

The chain is built from TRBV5-1 and TRBJ1-6; D call uncertain. Per the germline V gene, CDR1 is SGHRS and CDR2 is YFSETQ. V was shortened by 0 bases and J by 6 bases, with 7 bases between the two germline ends. CDR3 length equals 14 residues. The CDR3 nucleotides are TGCGCCAGCAGCTTGGAAGTGAGTAATTCACCCCTCCACTTT. It specifies CASSLEVSNSPLHF.

A single count supports this clone. V gene TRBV4-1 combines with J gene TRBJ1-1; D remains unclear. The CDR3 sequence is 15 residues long. V was shortened by 0 bases and J by 5 bases, with 13 bases between the two germline ends. Looked up from germline, CDR1 is MGHRA and CDR2 is YSYEKL. For the CDR3, the DNA is TGCGCCAGCAGCCAAGATTACGGACCGGGGACTGAAGCTTTCTTT. Amino acid sequence: CASSQDYGPGTEAFF.

This chain links TRBV4-2 with TRBJ1-2; D ambiguous. V was clipped by 3 bases and J by 7 bases, with 12 bases between them. This CDR3 spans 13 amino acids. The V gene's germline CDR1 is LGHNA and CDR2 YNFKEQ. The CDR3 loop is CASSQQVGAGYTF. Written as DNA, the CDR3 is TGTGCCAGCAGCCAGCAGGTAGGCGCTGGCTACACCTTC.

V and J are TRBV27 and TRBJ2-4, with D perhaps TRBD2 (5 bases). CDR1 is MNHEY and CDR2 is SMNVEV in the germline V gene (reference sequence). This CDR3 region has 17 residues. Trimming left V 5 bases short and J 1 base short, with 18 bases between. CDR3 region: CASSVHRGRGAKNIQYF. CDR3 nucleotide sequence: TGTGCCAGCAGTGTCCATCGAGGGCGAGGGGCCAAAAACATTCAGTACTTC.

The table lists this clone with a count of one. The DNA of the CDR3 is TGTGCCAGCAGCTCGGAAGGGGGTAGCGGGCCCCAAGAGACCCAGTACTTC. Protein: CASSSEGGSGPQETQYF. The chain joins TRBV7-3 to TRBJ2-5; a weak D match, TRBD2 (7 bases). Germline CDR1 is SGHTA and CDR2 is FQGTGA. The length of the CDR3 is 17 residues. Trimming took off 4 bases at V and 1 base at J, with 19 bases between the two ends.

J is TRBJ1-5 and V is TRBV2; 7 bases align to TRBD1. The CDR3 consists of 14 residues. V shed 8 bases, J shed 5 bases, and the junction held 9 bases outside the gene matches. Germline V gives CDR1 SNHLY, CDR2 FYNNEI. CDR3 residues: CASSQGTDYQPQHF. CDR3 DNA: TGTGCCAGCTCTCAGGGGACAGATTATCAGCCCCAGCATTTT. Filled out from reference TRBV2 and TRBJ1-5, the complete variable domain reads EPEVTQTPSHQVTQMGQEVILRCVPISNHLYFYWYRQILGQKVEFLVSFYNNEISEKSEIFDDQFSVERPDGSNFTLKIRSTKLEDSAMYFCASSQGTDYQPQHFGDGTRLSIL.

The chain recombines TRBV20-1 with TRBJ2-1; D might be TRBD2 (5 bases). The CDR3 is 15 amino acids. CDR1 is DFQATT, CDR2 SNEGSKA, per germline (reference sequence). V gave up 3 bases and J gave up 8 bases, with 20 bases separating them. The CDR3 protein is CSASKQVGGIDEQFF. The CDR3 bases are TGCAGTGCTAGTAAGCAGGTAGGAGGTATCGATGAGCAGTTCTTC.

V and J are TRBV24-1 and TRBJ2-5; 7 positions agree with TRBD2. The CDR3 sequence is 14 residues long. Looked up from germline, CDR1 is KGHDR and CDR2 is SFDVKD. J lost 5 bases, V lost 1 base, and 3 bases had no gene match. CDR3 protein: CATSDFGGGETQYF. The CDR3 nucleotides are TGTGCCACCAGTGATTTCGGGGGAGGGGAGACCCAGTACTTC.

V usage is TRBV24-1 and J usage is TRBJ1-2; D uncertain. Trimming pared 4 bases from V and 4 bases from J, leaving 12 bases between. CDR1 is KGHDR and CDR2 is SFDVKD in the germline V gene. The CDR3 is made up of 14 amino acids. The DNA of the CDR3 is TGTGCCACCAGTGACGGGGTGGAGGCCTATGGCTACACCTTC. This gives the protein CATSDGVEAYGYTF.

The chain links TRBV3-1 (or the pseudogene TRBV3-2) to TRBJ1-2; maybe TRBD1 (5 bases). CDR3 length: 14 amino acids. Germline CDR1 reads LGHDT; CDR2 reads YNNKEL (reference sequence). Trimming took off 0 bases at V and 5 bases at J, with 10 bases between the two ends. The CDR3 region has the DNA TGTGCCAGCAGCCAAGAGGGGCCAGGGTATGGCTACACCTTC. Protein product: CASSQEGPGYGYTF.

This rearrangement joins TRBV5-1 to TRBJ2-1, with TRBD2 identical over 12 bases. The germline V gene encodes CDR1 SGHRS and CDR2 YFSETQ. The CDR3 runs 15 residues. V was clipped by 5 bases and J by 5 bases; unmatched bases: 5. Here the CDR3 reads CASRLLAGGHNEQFF. CDR3 sequence (DNA): TGCGCCAGCAGGCTACTAGCGGGGGGCCACAATGAGCAGTTCTTC.

The gene calls are TRBV4-1 and TRBJ1-2; D might be TRBD1 (5 bases). CDR3 length: 17 residues. Trimming pared 3 bases from V and 5 bases from J, leaving 22 bases between. Germline CDR1 and CDR2: MGHRA and YSYEKL. The CDR3 DNA is TGCGCCAGCAGCCAGGAAGGTGGAGGGACTGGGAGGTATGGCTACACCTTC. It yields the protein CASSQEGGGTGRYGYTF.

J is TRBJ2-7 and V is TRBV11-2; TRBD1 is a possible D gene (5 bases). V was shortened by 1 base and J by 0 bases, with 7 bases between the two germline ends. CDR3 length: 14 amino acids. Germline V gene sequence: CDR1 SGHAT, CDR2 FQNNGV. The CDR3 region has the DNA TGTGCCAGCAGCTTAGGGGGCCCCTCCTACGAGCAGTACTTC. This encodes CASSLGGPSYEQYF.

V gene TRBV7-9 combines with J gene TRBJ2-1, with a tentative D call TRBD1 (6 bases). The V and J ends lost 6 bases and 0 bases respectively, with 21 bases between them. The CDR3 loop spans 18 amino acids. The V gene's germline CDR1 is SEHNR and CDR2 FQNEAQ (reference sequence). The CDR3 loop reads CASRRDTAAVSSYNEQFF. The CDR3 DNA sequence: TGTGCCAGCAGGAGGGACACCGCCGCCGTAAGCTCCTACAATGAGCAGTTCTTC.

V is TRBV30 and J is TRBJ1-2, with TRBD1 identical over 7 bases. In germline, CDR1 is GTSNPN, CDR2 SVGIG (reference sequence). This CDR3 is 12 amino acids long. The V segment lost 3 bases and the J segment 6 bases; nucleotides outside the gene matches: 4. CDR3 amino acids: CAWRRDSDGYTF. CDR3 bases: TGTGCCTGGAGACGGGACAGCGATGGCTACACCTTC.

This clone was detected only once. In DNA form, the CDR3 reads TGTGCCAGCAGCCTAAGACAGGGCCAAGAGACCCAGTACTTC. Translated: CASSLRQGQETQYF. The rearrangement joins TRBV13 to TRBJ2-5; TRBD1 matches at 7 bases. The CDR3 is made up of 14 amino acids. V lost 5 bases, J lost 1 base, and 4 bases stayed unmatched. Germline lookup yields CDR1 PRHDT and CDR2 FYEKMQ (reference sequence).

J is TRBJ1-5 and V is TRBV9; the D gene is possibly TRBD1 (6 bases). V lost 5 bases, J lost 0 bases, and 9 bases lay in between. The CDR3 loop spans 14 amino acids. Germline CDR1 and CDR2: SGDLS and YYNGEE. The CDR3 protein is CASSGDISNQPQHF. CDR3 DNA: TGTGCCAGCAGTGGGGACATTAGCAATCAGCCCCAGCATTTT.

This chain connects TRBV12-2 to TRBJ1-1; TRBD1 reflects the table's D call only, with no check against the DNA. TRBV12-2 counts as a pseudogene. The CDR3 runs to 16 residues. CDR3 in amino acids: CASRPDRALMNTEAFF. CDR3 in DNA: TGTGCAAGTCGCCCCGACAGAGCGCTTATGAACACTGAAGCTTTCTTT.

V and J are TRBV10-3 and TRBJ1-6; D unresolved. This CDR3 comprises 13 residues. Looked up from germline, CDR1 is ENHRY and CDR2 is SYGVKD. V was shortened by 0 bases and J by 7 bases, with 4 bases between the two germline ends. Here the CDR3 reads CAISESLNSPLHF. In nucleotides, the CDR3 is TGTGCCATCAGTGAGTCTCTGAATTCACCCCTCCACTTT.

The V and J genes are TRBV6-1 and TRBJ1-6, with D maybe TRBD1 (6 bases). CDR3 length equals 17 residues. V lost 2 bases, J lost 0 bases, and 11 bases lay in between. Germline V gene sequence: CDR1 MNHNS, CDR2 SASEGT. The CDR3 loop reads CASSESQGTSYNSPLHF. The DNA of the CDR3 is TGTGCCAGCAGTGAATCCCAGGGGACCTCCTATAATTCACCCCTCCACTTT.

V usage is TRBV5-5 and J usage is TRBJ2-2; D is perhaps TRBD1 (6 bases). V dropped 0 bases and J dropped 5 bases, with 11 bases sitting between them. In germline, CDR1 is SGHKS, CDR2 YYEKEE (reference sequence). This CDR3 has 15 amino acids. CDR3 bases: TGTGCCAGCAGCTTGGCCGCCAGGGGTACCGGGGAGCTGTTTTTT. It specifies CASSLAARGTGELFF.

The genes are TRBV18 and TRBJ1-1; D possibly corresponds to TRBD1 (5 bases). V lost 3 bases and J 5 bases, leaving 13 bases between the germline ends. The CDR3 runs 14 residues. Per germline, CDR1 KGHSH and CDR2 LQKENI. The CDR3 here is CASSPSIGETEAFF. The CDR3 bases are TGTGCCAGCTCACCTTCCATAGGGGAAACTGAAGCTTTCTTT.

The chain uses TRBV9 and TRBJ1-3; TRBD1 matches 8 bases. There are 15 residues in the CDR3. The V and J ends lost 0 bases and 7 bases, in that order; junction bases with no gene match: 6. Germline CDR1 and CDR2: SGDLS and YYNGEE. This CDR3 reads CASSVGLDRANTIYF. As DNA, the CDR3 is TGTGCCAGCAGCGTAGGTTTGGACAGGGCGAACACCATATATTTT.